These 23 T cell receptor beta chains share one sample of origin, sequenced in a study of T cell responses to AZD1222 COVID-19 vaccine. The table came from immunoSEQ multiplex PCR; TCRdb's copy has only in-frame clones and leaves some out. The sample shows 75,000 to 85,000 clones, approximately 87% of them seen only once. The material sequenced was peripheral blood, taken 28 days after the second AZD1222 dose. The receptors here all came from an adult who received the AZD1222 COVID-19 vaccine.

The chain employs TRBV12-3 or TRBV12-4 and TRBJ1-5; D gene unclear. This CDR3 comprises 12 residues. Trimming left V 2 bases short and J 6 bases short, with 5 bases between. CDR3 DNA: TGTGCCAGCAGTTTACCAGGTCAGCCCCAGCATTTT. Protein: CASSLPGQPQHF.

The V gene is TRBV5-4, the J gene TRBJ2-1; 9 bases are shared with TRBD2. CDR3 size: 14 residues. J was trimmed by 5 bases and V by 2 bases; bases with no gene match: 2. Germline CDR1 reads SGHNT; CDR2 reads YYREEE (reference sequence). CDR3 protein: CASSLAGGNNEQFF. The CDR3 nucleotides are TGTGCCAGCAGCTTAGCGGGGGGTAACAATGAGCAGTTCTTC.

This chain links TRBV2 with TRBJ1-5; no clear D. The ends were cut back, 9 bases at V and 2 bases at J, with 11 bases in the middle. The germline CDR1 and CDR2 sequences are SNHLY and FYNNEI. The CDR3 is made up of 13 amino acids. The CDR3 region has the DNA TGTGCCAGGTTTGAAGCAGGCAATCAGCCCCAGCATTTT. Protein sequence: CARFEAGNQPQHF.

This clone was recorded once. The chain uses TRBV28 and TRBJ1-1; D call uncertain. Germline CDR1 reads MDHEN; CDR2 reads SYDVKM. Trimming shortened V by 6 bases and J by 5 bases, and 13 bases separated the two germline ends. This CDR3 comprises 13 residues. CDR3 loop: CASRDFPGTEAFF. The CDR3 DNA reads TGTGCCAGCAGGGACTTCCCGGGGACTGAAGCTTTCTTT.

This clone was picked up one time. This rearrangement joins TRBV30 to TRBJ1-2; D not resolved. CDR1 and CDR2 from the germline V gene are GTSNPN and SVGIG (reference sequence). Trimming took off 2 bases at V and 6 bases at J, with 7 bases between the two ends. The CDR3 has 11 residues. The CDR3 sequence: CAWSLSHGYTF. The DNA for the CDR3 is TGTGCCTGGAGTTTAAGCCATGGCTACACCTTC.

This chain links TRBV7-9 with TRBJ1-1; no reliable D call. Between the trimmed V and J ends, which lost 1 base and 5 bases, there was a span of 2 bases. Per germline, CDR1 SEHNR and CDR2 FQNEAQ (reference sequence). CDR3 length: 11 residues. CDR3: CASSLGTEAFF. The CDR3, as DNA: TGTGCCAGCAGCTTAGGTACTGAAGCTTTCTTT.

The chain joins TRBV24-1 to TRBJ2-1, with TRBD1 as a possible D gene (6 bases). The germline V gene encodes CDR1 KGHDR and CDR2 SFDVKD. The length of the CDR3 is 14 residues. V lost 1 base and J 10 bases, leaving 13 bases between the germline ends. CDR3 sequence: CATSDLNRDGEQFF. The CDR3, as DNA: TGTGCCACCAGTGATTTAAACAGGGATGGGGAGCAGTTCTTC.

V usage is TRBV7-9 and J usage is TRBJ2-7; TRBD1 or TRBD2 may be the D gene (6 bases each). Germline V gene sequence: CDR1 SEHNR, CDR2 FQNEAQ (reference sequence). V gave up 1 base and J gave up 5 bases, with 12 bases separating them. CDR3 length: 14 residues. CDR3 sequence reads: CASSLGRGEHEQYF. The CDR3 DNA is TGTGCCAGCAGCTTAGGAAGGGGGGAACACGAGCAGTACTTC.

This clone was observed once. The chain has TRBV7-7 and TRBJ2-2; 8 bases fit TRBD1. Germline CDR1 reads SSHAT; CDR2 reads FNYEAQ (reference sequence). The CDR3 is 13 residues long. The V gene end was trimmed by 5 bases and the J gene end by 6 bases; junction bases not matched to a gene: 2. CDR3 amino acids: CASSLDRAGELFF. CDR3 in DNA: TGTGCCAGCAGCCTGGACAGGGCCGGGGAGCTGTTTTTT. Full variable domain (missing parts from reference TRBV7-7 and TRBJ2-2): GAGVSQSPRYKVTKRGQDVTLRCDPISSHATLYWYQQALGQGPEFLTYFNYEAQPDKSGLPSDRFSAERPEGSISTLTIQRTEQRDSAMYRCASSLDRAGELFFGEGSRLTVL.

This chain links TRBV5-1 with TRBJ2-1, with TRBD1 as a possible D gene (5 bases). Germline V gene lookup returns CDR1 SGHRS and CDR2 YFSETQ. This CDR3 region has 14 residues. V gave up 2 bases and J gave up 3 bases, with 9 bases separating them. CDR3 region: CASSFGHGYNEQFF. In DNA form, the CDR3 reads TGCGCCAGCAGCTTTGGACACGGCTACAATGAGCAGTTCTTC.

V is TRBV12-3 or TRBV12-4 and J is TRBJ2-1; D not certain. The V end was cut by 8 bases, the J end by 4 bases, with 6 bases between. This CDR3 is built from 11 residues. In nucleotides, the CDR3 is TGTGCCAGCCGCTTGTACAATGAGCAGTTCTTC. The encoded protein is CASRLYNEQFF.

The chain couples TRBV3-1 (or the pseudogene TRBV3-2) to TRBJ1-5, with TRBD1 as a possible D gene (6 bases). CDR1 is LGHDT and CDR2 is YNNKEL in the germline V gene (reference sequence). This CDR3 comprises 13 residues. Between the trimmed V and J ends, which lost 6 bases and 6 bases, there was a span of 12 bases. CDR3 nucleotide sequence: TGTGCCAGCAGAGGGACACTCGGTCAGCCCCAGCATTTT. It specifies CASRGTLGQPQHF.

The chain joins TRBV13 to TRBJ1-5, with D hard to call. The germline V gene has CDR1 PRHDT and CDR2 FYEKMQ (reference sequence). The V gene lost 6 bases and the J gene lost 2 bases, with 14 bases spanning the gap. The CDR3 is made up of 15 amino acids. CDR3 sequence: CASSAGIGGNQPQHF. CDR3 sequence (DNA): TGTGCCAGCAGTGCGGGGATTGGGGGCAATCAGCCCCAGCATTTT.

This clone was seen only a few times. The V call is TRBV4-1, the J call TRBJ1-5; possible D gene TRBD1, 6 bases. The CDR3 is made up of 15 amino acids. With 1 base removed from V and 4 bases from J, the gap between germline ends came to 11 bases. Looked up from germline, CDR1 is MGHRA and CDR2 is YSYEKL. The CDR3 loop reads CASSQVGQRNQPQHF. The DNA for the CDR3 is TGCGCCAGCAGCCAAGTAGGACAGAGAAATCAGCCCCAGCATTTT.

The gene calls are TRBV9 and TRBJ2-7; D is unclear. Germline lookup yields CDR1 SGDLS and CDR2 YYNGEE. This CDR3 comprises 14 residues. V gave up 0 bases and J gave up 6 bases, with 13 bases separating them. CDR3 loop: CASSVGGRVSEQYF. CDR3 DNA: TGTGCCAGCAGCGTAGGGGGTAGGGTTAGCGAGCAGTACTTC. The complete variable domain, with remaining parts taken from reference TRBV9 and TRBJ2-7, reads DSGVTQTPKHLITATGQRVTLRCSPRSGDLSVYWYQQSLDQGLQFLIQYYNGEERAKGNILERFSAQQFPDLHSELNLSSLELGDSALYFCASSVGGRVSEQYFGPGTRLTVT.

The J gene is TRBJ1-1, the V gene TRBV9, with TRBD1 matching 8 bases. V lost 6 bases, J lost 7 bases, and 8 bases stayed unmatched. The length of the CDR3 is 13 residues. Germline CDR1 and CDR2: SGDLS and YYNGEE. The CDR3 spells CASNRQGWGEAFF. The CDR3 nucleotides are TGTGCCAGCAACCGACAGGGGTGGGGTGAAGCTTTCTTT.

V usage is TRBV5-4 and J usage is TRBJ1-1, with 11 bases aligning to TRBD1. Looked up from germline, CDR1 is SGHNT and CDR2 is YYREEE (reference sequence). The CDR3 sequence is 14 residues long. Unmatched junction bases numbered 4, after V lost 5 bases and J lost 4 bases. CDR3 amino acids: CASSGTGGFTEAFF. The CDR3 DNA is TGTGCCAGCAGTGGGACAGGGGGGTTCACTGAAGCTTTCTTT.

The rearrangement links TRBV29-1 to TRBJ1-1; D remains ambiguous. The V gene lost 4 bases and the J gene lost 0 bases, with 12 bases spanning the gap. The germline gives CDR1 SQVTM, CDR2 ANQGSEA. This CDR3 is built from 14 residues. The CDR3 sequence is CSVAGFPLNTEAFF. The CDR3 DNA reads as TGCAGCGTTGCAGGATTCCCCCTGAACACTGAAGCTTTCTTT.

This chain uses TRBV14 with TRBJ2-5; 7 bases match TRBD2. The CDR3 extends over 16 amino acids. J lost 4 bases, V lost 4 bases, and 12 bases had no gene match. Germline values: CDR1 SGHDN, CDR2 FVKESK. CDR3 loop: CASSRPMRLATETQYF. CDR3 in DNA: TGTGCCAGCAGCCGCCCCATGAGACTAGCTACAGAGACCCAGTACTTC.

The CDR3 DNA reads as TGCGCCAGTCCAAGTAGGGGCCAGATAAGCAATCAGCCCCAGCATTTT. Translated, it gives CASPSRGQISNQPQHF. V gene TRBV5-1 combines with J gene TRBJ1-5; D may be TRBD1 (5 bases). V was pared by 8 bases and J by 1 base, with 19 bases between. Germline assignment: CDR1 SGHRS and CDR2 YFSETQ. The CDR3 loop spans 16 amino acids.

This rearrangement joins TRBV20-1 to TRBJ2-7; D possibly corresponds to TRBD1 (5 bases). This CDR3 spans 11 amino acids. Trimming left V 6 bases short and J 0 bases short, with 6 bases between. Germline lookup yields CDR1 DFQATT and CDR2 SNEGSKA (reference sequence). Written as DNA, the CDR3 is TGCAGTGCCGACAGCTCCTACGAGCAGTACTTC. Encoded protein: CSADSSYEQYF.

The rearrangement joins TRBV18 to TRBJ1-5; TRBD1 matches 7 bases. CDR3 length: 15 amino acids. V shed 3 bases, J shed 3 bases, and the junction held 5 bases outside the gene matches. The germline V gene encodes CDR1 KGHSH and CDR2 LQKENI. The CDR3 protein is CASSPAGGFNQPQHF. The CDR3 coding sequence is TGTGCCAGCTCACCGGCAGGGGGTTTCAATCAGCCCCAGCATTTT.

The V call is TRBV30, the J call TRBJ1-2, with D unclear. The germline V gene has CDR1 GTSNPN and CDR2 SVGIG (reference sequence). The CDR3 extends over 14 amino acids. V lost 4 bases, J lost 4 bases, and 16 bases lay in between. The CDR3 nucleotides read TGTGCCTGGATGAGGGCGGTCCGAGGCTATGGCTACACCTTC. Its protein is CAWMRAVRGYGYTF.